In this sample, the clone carrying this T cell receptor beta chain turned up a few times. No antigen is known for it. The read terminates 3 residues ahead of where the CDR3 ends, so the germline J gene completes it. The CDR3 length is 18 residues. V was clipped by 5 bases and J by 5 bases; unmatched bases: 14. The V gene's germline CDR1 is SGHTA and CDR2 FQGTGA. This specimen comes from a study of T cell clonality in common variable immunodeficiency. Overall study findings and caveats: Compared with controls, CVID subjects had fewer shared TCRbeta clones. Patient heterogeneity in the CVID cohort limited correlations between repertoire features and clinical complications. Reportedly, TCR beta sequences from common variable immunodeficiency showed fewer deletions and N-nucleotide insertions.

Here immunoSEQ multiplex PCR was the method, and the copy in TCRdb shows in-frame clones only, minus some. Reported are about 25,000 clones, none seen only once; the ten largest carry around 4%. The sample taken for sequencing was peripheral blood mononuclear cells. The V gene is TRBV7-3, the J gene TRBJ2-1, with 11 nucleotides matching TRBD2. This receptor was taken from a human donor with common variable immunodeficiency. The CDR3 region is CASSLRSPGTSGDNEQFF. CDR3 bases read: TGTGCCAGCAGCCTTCGGTCCCCCGGGACTAGCGGAGACAATGAG. The whole variable domain, remainder taken from reference TRBV7-3 and TRBJ2-1, is GAGVSQTPSNKVTEKGKYVELRCDPISGHTALYWYRQSLGQGPEFLIYFQGTGAADDSGLPNDRFFAVRPEGSVSTLKIQRTERGDSAVYLCASSLRSPGTSGDNEQFFGPGTRLTVL.